This is a list of T cell receptor beta chains from one sample in a study of T cell repertoires in aging, cancer and after chemotherapy. TCRdb re-analysed the multiplex PCR reads in MiXCR, keeping a single row per CDR3 protein. This sample has 13,000 or so distinct CDR3 sequences, with roughly 28% found just once. The sequenced material came from blood. The receptors stem from a human donor in good health. CDR3s include the opening cysteine and the closing phenylalanine or tryptophan. D genes are given only for firm matches. Size is stated for part of the rows, as once, few or many counts, or as a class when the clone is expanded.

abundance	v_gene	d_gene	j_gene	len	CDR3aa	CDR3nt
NA	TRBV7-3	NA	TRBJ2-1	16	CASSSPSGAPYNEQFF	TGTGCCAGCAGCTCACCGTCGGGGGCCCCGTACAATGAGCAGTTCTTC
medium-sized	TRBV29-1	NA	TRBJ2-1	15	CSGERGADAYNEQFF	TGCAGCGGGGAGCGAGGGGCAGACGCCTACAATGAGCAGTTCTTC
few	TRBV6-2/TRBV6-3	TRBD2	TRBJ2-5	16	CASSLGLAGGKETQYF	TGTGCCAGCAGTTTGGGACTAGCGGGGGGGAAGGAGACCCAGTACTTC
NA	TRBV10-3	TRBD2	TRBJ2-1	20	CAIMGSGLAGGKSSYNEQFF	TGTGCCATCATGGGGTCTGGACTAGCGGGGGGCAAGAGCTCCTACAATGAGCAGTTCTTC
NA	TRBV30	NA	TRBJ2-7	12	CAWSGDSYEQYF	TGTGCCTGGAGTGGGGACTCCTACGAGCAGTACTTC
NA	TRBV20-1	NA	TRBJ1-2	15	CSAREPSRGENGYTF	TGCAGTGCTAGAGAGCCATCCAGGGGAGAAAATGGCTACACCTTC
NA	TRBV5-4	NA	TRBJ2-2	12	CASSAGAGEMFF	TGTGCCAGCAGCGCCGGGGCCGGGGAGATGTTTTTT
NA	TRBV5-4	NA	TRBJ2-3	13	CASRQEALDTQYF	TGTGCCAGCAGGCAAGAAGCGTTGGATACGCAGTATTTT
NA	TRBV7-2	NA	TRBJ1-4	15	CASSPRGGRNEKLFF	TGTGCCAGCAGCCCGAGGGGGGGCAGGAATGAAAAACTGTTTTTT
NA	TRBV12-3/TRBV12-4	TRBD1	TRBJ1-4	15	CATGLPGQGGEKLFF	TGTGCCACCGGATTGCCGGGACAGGGAGGTGAAAAACTGTTTTTT
medium-sized	TRBV19	NA	TRBJ1-2	14	CASSITGQNYGYTF	TGTGCCAGTAGTATAACGGGACAAAACTATGGCTACACCTTC
medium-sized	TRBV30	NA	TRBJ1-4	13	CAWAGLSREKLFF	TGTGCCTGGGCAGGGTTGAGTAGAGAAAAACTGTTTTTT
few	TRBV7-2	TRBD1	TRBJ1-1	13	CASSVRGETEAFF	TGTGCCAGCAGCGTCAGGGGGGAGACTGAAGCTTTCTTT
once	TRBV6-2/TRBV6-3	NA	TRBJ2-6	17	CASSSSRDLAGANVLTF	TGTGCCAGCAGTTCTTCCCGGGATTTAGCTGGGGCCAACGTCCTGACTTTC
few	TRBV5-6	TRBD1	TRBJ1-2	13	CASSPDRDRGYTF	TGTGCCAGCAGCCCGGACAGGGATCGAGGCTACACCTTC
few	TRBV20-1	NA	TRBJ2-5	14	CSARDPSGVGTQYF	TGCAGTGCTAGAGACCCGTCCGGGGTGGGGACCCAGTACTTC
NA	TRBV6-1	TRBD1	TRBJ2-2	16	CASSEARDRPSGELFF	TGTGCCAGCAGTGAAGCCCGGGACAGGCCTTCCGGGGAGCTGTTTTTT
once	TRBV28	NA	TRBJ2-7	14	CASSVDRNSYEQYF	TGTGCCAGCTCCGTGGACAGAAACTCCTACGAGCAGTACTTC
NA	TRBV7-3	NA	TRBJ2-2	14	CASSRGVNTGELFF	TGTGCCAGCAGCAGGGGGGTGAACACCGGGGAGCTGTTTTTT
few	TRBV10-1	TRBD2	TRBJ2-3	15	CASSDTSGSTDTQYF	TGCGCCAGCAGTGATACTAGCGGAAGCACAGATACGCAGTATTTT
few	TRBV10-3	NA	TRBJ2-5	13	CAISESVAETQYF	TGTGCCATCAGTGAGTCGGTGGCAGAGACCCAGTACTTC
medium-sized	TRBV27	TRBD1	TRBJ2-7	15	CASSPPAGGYYEQYF	TGTGCCAGCAGTCCCCCGGCAGGGGGCTACTACGAGCAGTACTTC